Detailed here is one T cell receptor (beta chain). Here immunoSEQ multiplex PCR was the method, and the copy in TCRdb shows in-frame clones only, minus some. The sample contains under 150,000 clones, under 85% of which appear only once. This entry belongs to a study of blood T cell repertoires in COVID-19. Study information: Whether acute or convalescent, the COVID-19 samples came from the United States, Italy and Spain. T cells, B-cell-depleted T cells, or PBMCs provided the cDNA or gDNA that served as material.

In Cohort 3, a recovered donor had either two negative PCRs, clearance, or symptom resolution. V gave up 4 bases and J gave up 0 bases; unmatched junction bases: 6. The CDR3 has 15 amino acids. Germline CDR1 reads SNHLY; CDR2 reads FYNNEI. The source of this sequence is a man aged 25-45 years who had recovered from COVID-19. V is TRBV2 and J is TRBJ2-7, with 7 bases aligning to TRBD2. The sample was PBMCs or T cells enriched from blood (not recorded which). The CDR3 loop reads CASSGSGRFSYEQYF. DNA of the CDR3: TGTGCCAGCAGTGGGTCCGGGAGGTTCTCCTACGAGCAGTACTTC.